This passage covers 5 T cell receptor beta chains from one sample sequenced in a study of cytomegalovirus exposure and HLA in healthy donors. With 60 Vbeta and 13 Jbeta primers, the PCR was carried out. Sequencing was performed with immunoSEQ multiplex PCR; in TCRdb, only in-frame clones are kept and a portion is missing. Of 85,000 to 90,000 clones in the sample, around 76% are singletons; the top ten hold 9.5% to 13%. Specimen: PBMCs. The receptors stem from a man aged 25 to 40 in good health and CMV-seropositive.

This clone has more than one count but fewer than ten. At one end, the junction sequence differs from germline, possibly due to a read error. The CDR3 here is CASSSGLAGGPTF. The CDR3 region has the DNA TGTGCCAGCAGCTCCGGACTAGCGGGGGGGCCCACCTTC. The rearrangement links TRBV5-4 to TRBJ2-7, with TRBD2 identical over 15 bases. The V gene's germline CDR1 is SGHNT and CDR2 YYREEE (reference sequence). This CDR3 has 13 residues.

The chain joins TRBV4-2 to TRBJ1-6, with 8 bases fitting TRBD1. The CDR3 is 16 amino acids. The V segment lost 3 bases and the J segment 9 bases; nucleotides outside the gene matches: 10. The germline CDR1 and CDR2 sequences are LGHNA and YNFKEQ. The CDR3 sequence: CASSHRMTGEISPLHF. CDR3 nucleotide sequence: TGTGCCAGCAGCCACCGAATGACAGGGGAGATTTCACCCCTCCACTTT.

This chain links TRBV7-2 with TRBJ2-5, with D perhaps TRBD2 (5 bases). Trimming left V 5 bases short and J 2 bases short, with 18 bases between. The germline V gene has CDR1 SGHTA and CDR2 FQGNSA. This CDR3 spans 16 amino acids. CDR3 nucleotide sequence: TGTGCCAGCAGCCCCACACCTTTCCTAGCACAAGAGACCCAGTACTTC. It is translated as CASSPTPFLAQETQYF.

This chain links TRBV21-1 with TRBJ2-3; TRBD1, the D gene given by the table, was not confirmed from the DNA. TRBV21-1 is reported as a pseudogene. The CDR3 contains 19 residues. The CDR3 here is CASSPLRRGRGQGADTQYF. CDR3 sequence (DNA): TGTGCCAGCAGCCCTCTGAGAAGGGGTCGTGGACAGGGGGCTGATACGCAGTATTTT.

The chain employs TRBV5-3 and TRBJ2-1, with TRBD2 matching 8 bases. TRBV5-3 falls under the ORF class, with uncertain function. V was clipped by 0 bases and J by 3 bases; unmatched bases: 2. The CDR3 loop spans 15 amino acids. The CDR3 nucleotides read TGTGCCAGAAGCTTGGGACTAGCGAACTACAATGAGCAGTTCTTC. Translating gives CARSLGLANYNEQFF.